This T cell receptor beta chain was identified in a study of blood T cell repertoires in COVID-19. Whole-study context: The origin of the acute and convalescent COVID-19 samples was the United States, Italy and Spain. T cells, B-cell-depleted T cells, or PBMCs provided the cDNA or gDNA that served as material.

The CDR3 is 19 residues long. The V and J ends lost 4 bases and 1 base, in that order; junction bases with no gene match: 14. The V gene's germline CDR1 is SGHDT and CDR2 YYEEEE. In the original analysis: Estimation of nucleated cell counts was performed using reference gene primer amplification. The assay was immunoSEQ multiplex PCR, and TCRdb's table has in-frame clones only and misses some. D and trimming were read from the DNA, whereas the V and J calls and clone size are those reported in that table. The profile shows about 120,000 clones, under 90% of them singletons. This clone appeared once. Sequenced input: peripheral blood. The chain couples TRBV5-6 to TRBJ1-3, with 10 bases matching TRBD1. This clonotype was obtained from a woman between 65 and 79 years old with acute or convalescent COVID-19. Here the CDR3 reads CASSTRQGATSRSGNTIYF. The CDR3 region has the DNA TGTGCCAGCAGCACACGACAGGGGGCTACCAGTAGGTCTGGAAACACCATATATTTT. Drawing the rest from reference TRBV5-6 and TRBJ1-3, the complete variable domain is DAGVTQSPTHLIKTRGQQVTLRCSPKSGHDTVSWYQQALGQGPQFIFQYYEEEERQRGNFPDRFSGHQFPNYSSELNVNALLLGDSALYLCASSTRQGATSRSGNTIYFGEGSWLTVV.